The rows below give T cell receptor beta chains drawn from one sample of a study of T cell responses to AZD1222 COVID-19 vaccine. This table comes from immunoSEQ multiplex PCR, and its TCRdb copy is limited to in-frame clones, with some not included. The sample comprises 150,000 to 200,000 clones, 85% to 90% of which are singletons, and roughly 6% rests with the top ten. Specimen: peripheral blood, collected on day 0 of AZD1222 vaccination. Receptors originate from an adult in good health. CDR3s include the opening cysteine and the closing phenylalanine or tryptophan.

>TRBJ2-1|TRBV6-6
CASSLPGQGFDEQFF
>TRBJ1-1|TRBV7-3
CASSKTGGLFTEAFF
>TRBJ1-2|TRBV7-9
CASTLQGLRGYTF
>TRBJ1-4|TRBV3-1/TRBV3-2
CASSLQRGGKLFF
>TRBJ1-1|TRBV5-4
CASSLPRDSNKAFF
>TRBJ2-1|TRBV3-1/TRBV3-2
CASSQTSGVYNEQFF
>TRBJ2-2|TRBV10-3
CAIGSTGPNTGELFF
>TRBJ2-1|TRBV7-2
CASSLQGAVNNEQFF
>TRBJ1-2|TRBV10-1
CASSESNREVGYTF
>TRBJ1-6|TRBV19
CASSPDRENSPLHF
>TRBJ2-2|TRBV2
CASSDSETGELFF
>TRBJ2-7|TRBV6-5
CASTLEAVSYEQYF
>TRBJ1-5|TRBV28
CASSLGTGLFQPQHF
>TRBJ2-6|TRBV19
CASSWQSLVSGANVLTF
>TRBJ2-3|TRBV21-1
CASSKQEPDTQYF
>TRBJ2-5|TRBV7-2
CASSLAQQGGVGTQYF
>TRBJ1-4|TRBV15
CATSRVGEKLFF
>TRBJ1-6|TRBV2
CASMGRGGRNSPLHF
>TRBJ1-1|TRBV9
CASSAAGGGFRGMNTEAFF
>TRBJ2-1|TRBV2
CASRYRDSSYNEQFF
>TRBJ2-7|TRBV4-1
CASSHLTSGSSAEQYF
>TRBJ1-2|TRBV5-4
CASSFDREDGYTF
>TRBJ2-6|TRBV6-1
CASSESGRHFSGANVLTF
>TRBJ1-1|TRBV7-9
CASQNGTEAFF
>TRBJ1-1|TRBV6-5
CASSSTAWNTEAFF
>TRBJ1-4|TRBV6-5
CASRPLNEKLFF
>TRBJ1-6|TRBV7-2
CASSLREGNSPLHF
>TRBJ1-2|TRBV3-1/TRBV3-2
CASSQALGAGRGYTF
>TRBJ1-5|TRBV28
CASRPSRGLGQPQHF
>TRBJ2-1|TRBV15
CATSRGATQFKGNNEQFF
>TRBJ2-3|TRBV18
CASSPAAGGADTQYF
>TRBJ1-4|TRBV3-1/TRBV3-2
CASSPSGQDNEKLFF
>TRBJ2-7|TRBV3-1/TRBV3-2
CASNSKGLTYEQYF
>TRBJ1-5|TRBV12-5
CASGLGSNQPQHF
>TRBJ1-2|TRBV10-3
CAISESTGAGNYGYTF
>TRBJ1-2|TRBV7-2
CASSLALMVGTGGHGYTF
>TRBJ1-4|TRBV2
CASNPGRGEKLFF
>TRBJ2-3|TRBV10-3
CAISEVGGTSGPTDTQYF
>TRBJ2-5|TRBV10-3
CAISALTGTQETQYF
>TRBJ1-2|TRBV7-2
CASGTTGYGYTF
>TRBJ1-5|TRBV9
CASSVVTGGQPQHF
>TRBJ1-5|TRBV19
CASSGEVNQPQHF
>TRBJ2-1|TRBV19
CASSDGSLVEQFF
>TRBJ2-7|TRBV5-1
CASREGPSYEQYF
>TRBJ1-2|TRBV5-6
CASSLDGPGYTF
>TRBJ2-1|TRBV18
CASSLGQADEQFF
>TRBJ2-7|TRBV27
CASSFSDRRVSYEQYF
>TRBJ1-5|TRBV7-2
CASSSQENQPQHF
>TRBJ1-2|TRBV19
CASSTTGPANYGYTF
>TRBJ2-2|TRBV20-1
CSALGVGELFF
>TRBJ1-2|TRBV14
CASSHTGGASYGYTF
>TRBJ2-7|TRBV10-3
CAISESDSSYEQYF
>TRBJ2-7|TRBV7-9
CASSTGTSGRAYEQYF
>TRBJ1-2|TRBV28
CASRTNYGYTF
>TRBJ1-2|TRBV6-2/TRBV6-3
CASSRPAGAGGYTF
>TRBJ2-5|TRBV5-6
CASSHRLAGADGTQYF
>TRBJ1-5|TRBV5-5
CASSLQALTRPQHF
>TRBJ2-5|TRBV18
CASSPRQEETQYF
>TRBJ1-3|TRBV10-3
CATRTVTTGNTIYF